Only a few counts were recorded for the clone carrying this T cell receptor beta chain. The data are from a study of response to subunit inactivated influenza vaccine. The germline V gene encodes CDR1 SGHRS and CDR2 YFSETQ. The CDR3 is 15 amino acids. The trim removed 4 bases at V and 13 bases at J, leaving 10 bases unmatched. MiXCR was run by TCRdb on the RT-PCR reads, yielding one entry per CDR3 protein. Here the sample spans about 570,000 distinct CDR3 sequences, 11% being singletons. The same specimen was also included in a second study, on T cells expressing NK-cell markers. That work adds: 5'RACE template switching built TCR beta cDNA with unique molecular identifiers.

Source: PBMCs from blood, taken on the day of vaccination. The chain links TRBV5-1 to TRBJ2-1; 14 bases agree with TRBD2. The sequence derives from a man aged 50 to 60 who received an inactivated influenza vaccine. CDR3: CASSLGGLAGVGQFF. For the CDR3, the DNA is TGCGCCAGCAGCCTCGGGGGACTAGCGGGAGTAGGTCAGTTCTTC.